The 19 T cell receptor beta chains listed next were all sequenced from one sample in a study of cytomegalovirus exposure and HLA in healthy donors (dated by TCRdb to 2017 to 2019). Library generation was performed with the immunoSEQ multiplex PCR assay. The multiplex PCR relied on a mix of 60 forward primers for TCR Vbeta segments and 13 reverse primers for TCR Jbeta segments. The table comes from immuneACCESS by way of TCRdb, which keeps in-frame sequences with V and J called. Part of the clones is missing from these tables; in studies checked, under half for an unresolved V gene and the rest for unknown reasons. The sample has more than 110,000 clones on record. The top ten clonotypes cover 2% to 3% of the sample. Specimen: PBMCs. The receptors shown here come from a middle-aged man in good health and CMV-seronegative.

This chain joins TRBV6-1 and TRBJ1-5; D is possibly TRBD1 (5 bases). CDR1 and CDR2 (germline): MNHNS, SASEGT. Trimming left V 1 base short and J 9 bases short, with 7 bases between. The CDR3 has 12 amino acids. The CDR3 spells CASSEGRGPQHF. The CDR3 DNA sequence: TGTGCCAGCAGTGAAGGGAGGGGGCCCCAGCATTTT.

This rearrangement joins TRBV7-8 to TRBJ2-7, with 7 bases identical to TRBD1. The CDR3 runs 13 residues. V was pared by 6 bases and J by 5 bases, with 7 bases of the junction left unmatched. Germline CDR1 and CDR2: SGHVS and FQNEAQ. The CDR3 region is CASSFAQGNEQYF. The CDR3 nucleotides are TGTGCCAGCAGTTTCGCACAGGGGAACGAGCAGTACTTC.

The V call is TRBV7-2, the J call TRBJ2-5; 14 bases are shared with TRBD2. V shed 2 bases and J 4 bases; nucleotides not matched to a gene: 9. Germline V gene lookup returns CDR1 SGHTA and CDR2 FQGNSA. CDR3 length: 18 amino acids. The CDR3 sequence is CASSLIRLAGGRAETQYF. The CDR3 nucleotides read TGTGCCAGCAGCTTAATTCGACTAGCGGGGGGGCGGGCAGAGACCCAGTACTTC.

The V gene is TRBV29-1, the J gene TRBJ2-3; the D is unclear. Trimming cost V 5 bases and J 3 bases, with 15 bases left between them. CDR1 is SQVTM and CDR2 is ANQGSEA in the germline V gene. The CDR3 totals 14 residues. The CDR3 DNA is TGCAGCGTTAGTCTATTAGCAAGGACAGATACGCAGTATTTT. Protein sequence: CSVSLLARTDTQYF.

The CDR3 nucleotides are TGTGCCAGCAGTGGGACAGGGGACACAGATACGCAGTATTTT. It translates to CASSGTGDTDTQYF. The genes are TRBV25-1 and TRBJ2-3, with TRBD1 matching 9 bases. The trim removed 4 bases at V and 2 bases at J, leaving 1 base unmatched. The CDR3 is 14 amino acids. Germline-derived CDR1 and CDR2 are MGHDK and SYGVNS.

The chain couples TRBV11-2 to TRBJ2-3; D unclear. Trimming shortened V by 5 bases and J by 2 bases, and 8 bases separated the two germline ends. CDR1 is SGHAT, CDR2 FQNNGV, per germline. The CDR3 is 13 amino acids. CDR3 in amino acids: CASSVGLTDTQYF. The CDR3 DNA sequence: TGTGCCAGCAGCGTCGGTCTCACAGATACGCAGTATTTT.

The chain links TRBV2 to TRBJ2-7; TRBD1 matches at 8 bases. V trimming: 8 bases; J trimming: 4 bases; junction bases outside the gene matches: 4. CDR3 size: 12 residues. Germline assignment: CDR1 SNHLY and CDR2 FYNNEI. In DNA, the CDR3 is TGTGCCAGCGGACGACAGGGGTACGAGCAGTACTTC. Translation gives CASGRQGYEQYF.

CDR3 region: CASGTGTTGELFF. CDR3 nucleotide sequence: TGTGCCAGCGGGACAGGGACCACCGGGGAGCTGTTTTTT. The rearrangement links TRBV10-3 to TRBJ2-2; 9 bases agree with TRBD1. Germline V gives CDR1 ENHRY, CDR2 SYGVKD. V was pared by 10 bases and J by 4 bases, with 4 bases of the junction left unmatched. The CDR3 is 13 amino acids.

The chain is built from TRBV4-1 and TRBJ1-3; 8 bases are a match to TRBD1. The germline V gene encodes CDR1 MGHRA and CDR2 YSYEKL. With V trimmed by 3 bases and J by 0 bases, 7 bases remained unmatched. The CDR3 is made up of 17 amino acids. In nucleotides, the CDR3 is TGCGCCAGCAGCCACCCCGGACAGGGCAACTCTGGAAACACCATATATTTT. Protein product: CASSHPGQGNSGNTIYF.

Remarks on this clone: Sequence at one end of the junction differs from germline and may be a read error. The rearrangement uses TRBV2 and TRBJ2-7; D unclear. The CDR3 contains 12 residues. CDR1 and CDR2 from the germline V gene are SNHLY and FYNNEI. Written as DNA, the CDR3 is TGTGCCAACAGTGCCAACAGCTACGAGCAGTACTTC. Its translation: CANSANSYEQYF.

J is TRBJ1-6 and V is TRBV13; D might be TRBD1 (5 bases). Germline loops: CDR1 PRHDT, CDR2 FYEKMQ (reference sequence). The CDR3 totals 18 residues. The V and J ends lost 0 bases and 0 bases respectively, with 12 bases between them. CDR3 coding DNA: TGTGCCAGCAGCTTAGGGACAGAAAAAAGCTCCTATAATTCACCCCTCCACTTT. Its translation: CASSLGTEKSSYNSPLHF.

The chain is built from TRBV5-1 and TRBJ2-5; tentative D call: TRBD1 (5 bases). The CDR3 covers 14 residues. Per germline, CDR1 SGHRS and CDR2 YFSETQ. V lost 4 bases and J lost 1, with 11 bases in between. The CDR3 loop is CASSPGNFQETQYF. Here the CDR3 DNA reads TGCGCCAGCAGCCCAGGGAATTTCCAAGAGACCCAGTACTTC.

The chain is built from TRBV7-9 and TRBJ2-7; unclear D gene. Per germline, CDR1 SEHNR and CDR2 FQNEAQ (reference sequence). Trimming shortened V by 4 bases and J by 4 bases, and 11 bases separated the two germline ends. This CDR3 comprises 13 residues. Here the CDR3 reads CASSSVVGYEQYF. The DNA for the CDR3 is TGTGCCAGCAGCTCGGTCGTCGGGTACGAGCAGTACTTC. Filled out from reference TRBV7-9 and TRBJ2-7, the complete variable domain reads DTGVSQNPRHKITKRGQNVTFRCDPISEHNRLYWYRQTLGQGPEFLTYFQNEAQLEKSRLLSDRFSAERPKGSFSTLEIQRTEQGDSAMYLCASSSVVGYEQYFGPGTRLTVT.

The chain carries TRBV7-3 and TRBJ1-1, with D uncertain. Germline V lookup: CDR1 SGHTA, CDR2 FQGTGA. V lost 1 base, J lost 1 base, and 16 bases lay in between. The CDR3 is 17 residues long. The CDR3 region has the DNA TGTGCCAGCAGCTTAAGGCCCTGGGGAGGGAAGAACACTGAAGCTTTCTTT. Translating it yields CASSLRPWGGKNTEAFF.

As for this clone: Given the absence of the conserved phenylalanine or tryptophan at the CDR3 end, a read error is likely. Because the CDR3's place on the DNA is in doubt, the DNA is left out and the CDR3 is given as listed by TCRdb. The chain uses TRBV19 and TRBJ1-2. In germline, CDR1 is LNHDA, CDR2 SQIVND (reference sequence). The CDR3 totals 11 residues, both ends included. The CDR3 region is CASSTPGGVRL.

This rearrangement joins TRBV10-3 to TRBJ2-5, with 9 bases fitting TRBD1. The J call may be wrong; the DNA end is better matched by TRBJ2-7. Germline CDR1 is ENHRY and CDR2 is SYGVKD. This CDR3 contains 13 residues. The CDR3 region is CAISGQGGYEQYF. CDR3 sequence (DNA): TGTGCCATCAGTGGACAGGGGGGATACGAGCAGTACTTC.

The chain uses TRBV29-1 and TRBJ1-1; D not resolved. Germline loops: CDR1 SQVTM, CDR2 ANQGSEA. The CDR3 sequence is 13 residues long. V lost 7 bases and J lost 1, with 13 bases in between. The CDR3 is CSGLHTWNTEAFF. In DNA, the CDR3 is TGCAGCGGACTTCATACGTGGAACACTGAAGCTTTCTTT.

The chain combines TRBV7-2 with TRBJ1-2, with unresolved D. This CDR3 spans 13 amino acids. The V gene's germline CDR1 is SGHTA and CDR2 FQGNSA. Trimming stripped 4 bases from V and 2 bases from J, with 8 bases between. CDR3 DNA: TGTGCCAGCAGCTCCGCCCTAAACTATGGCTACACCTTC. Its protein product is CASSSALNYGYTF.

V usage is TRBV4-1 and J usage is TRBJ2-5; 7 bases are a match to TRBD2. Germline CDR1 MGHRA, CDR2 YSYEKL. This CDR3 contains 16 residues. Germline trimming cut 4 bases from V and 8 bases from J; bases unmatched to any gene: 16. The CDR3 DNA follows: TGCGCCAGCAGCCTAAGGGAGGGCGGACCAAGAGAAACCCAGTACTTC. Its translation is CASSLREGGPRETQYF.